One and the same sample provided the 18 T cell receptor beta chains below, sequenced in a study of graft-versus-host responses after intestinal transplantation (dated by TCRdb to the early 2020s). In the paper's terms, the time point label means: cells obtained before transplantation from donor or recipient. The library was obtained by the immunoSEQ multiplex PCR assay. Here the immuneACCESS table is served through TCRdb, limited to in-frame sequences with V and J called. Missing clones are a known gap in these copies; in checked studies unresolved V genes cover under half, and the rest lacks a known reason. The sample yields 11,000 to 15,000 clones; approximately 30% were counted once. The ten top clones hold 5% to 7% of the sample. Sequences were derived from alloreactive CD4+ T cells from a mixed lymphocyte reaction culture, sampled before intestinal transplant. The cell subset or site label for this specimen denotes: CFSE-low proliferating T cells sorted from roughly six-day pre-transplant mixed lymphocyte reaction (GvH or HvG direction). These receptor sequences come from a human patient who received an intestinal transplant.

The chain is built from TRBV15 and TRBJ1-2; D perhaps matches TRBD1 (5 bases). The CDR3 is 16 residues long. V was shortened by 1 base and J by 5 bases, with 17 bases between the two germline ends. Germline lookup yields CDR1 LNHNV and CDR2 YYDKDF (reference sequence). The CDR3 DNA reads as TGTGCCACCAGCAGAGTAAAGGGGTATGGAGGGTATGGCTACACCTTC. It translates to CATSRVKGYGGYGYTF.

This chain connects TRBV7-2 to TRBJ2-5, with D possibly being TRBD1 or TRBD2 (5 bases each). Germline V gives CDR1 SGHTA, CDR2 FQGNSA. Deletions cut 4 bases from V and 5 bases from J, with 11 bases between. CDR3 length: 13 amino acids. The CDR3 coding sequence is TGTGCCAGCAGCTCGGGACCTACGGAGACCCAGTACTTC. Translation: CASSSGPTETQYF.

The V call is TRBV5-1, the J call TRBJ2-1; 11 positions match TRBD2. This CDR3 is built from 18 residues. Trimming cost V 0 bases and J 5 bases; bases outside gene matches: 10. Germline values: CDR1 SGHRS, CDR2 YFSETQ. The CDR3 region is CASSLESSGRAWDNEQFF. The CDR3 bases are TGCGCCAGCAGCTTGGAGAGTAGCGGGAGGGCTTGGGACAATGAGCAGTTCTTC.

This clone showed up just a few times. The chain has TRBV28 and TRBJ2-7; D possibly corresponds to TRBD1 (6 bases). This CDR3 has 14 residues. Trimming took off 6 bases at V and 3 bases at J, with 15 bases between the two ends. Germline-derived CDR1 and CDR2 are MDHEN and SYDVKM. CDR3 DNA: TGTGCCAGCAGACCACAGGGCTTCGACTACGAGCAGTACTTC. Amino acid sequence: CASRPQGFDYEQYF.

This clone was detected only once. Other DNA sequences within the sample encode an identical CDR3. The chain combines TRBV5-1 with TRBJ2-2, with no clear D. CDR1 is SGHRS, CDR2 YFSETQ, per germline. The CDR3 runs to 16 residues. The ends were cut back, 2 bases at V and 5 bases at J, with 16 bases in the middle. The CDR3 coding sequence is TGCGCCAGCAGCTTTGGTGGGGTAGTGCGAACCGGGGAGCTGTTTTTT. This gives the protein CASSFGGVVRTGELFF.

The V call is TRBV18, the J call TRBJ1-5; D is unclear. V was trimmed by 2 bases and J by 3 bases, leaving 11 bases between them. This CDR3 is built from 15 residues. Germline V CDR1 and CDR2: KGHSH, LQKENI. The chain's CDR3 is CASSPTEQPNQPQHF. CDR3 nucleotides: TGTGCCAGCTCACCAACGGAACAGCCCAATCAGCCCCAGCATTTT.

This clone was counted a few times. This chain joins TRBV5-1 and TRBJ1-1, with D unclear. The CDR3 contains 13 residues. Trimming stripped 5 bases from V and 3 bases from J, with 11 bases between. From germline, CDR1 is SGHRS and CDR2 YFSETQ. CDR3 region: CASSPVTYTEAFF. The DNA for the CDR3 is TGCGCCAGCAGTCCAGTGACTTACACTGAAGCTTTCTTT.

This clone was picked up a small number of times. The rearrangement links TRBV6-1 to TRBJ2-5, with 10 bases matching TRBD1. The V segment lost 6 bases and the J segment 4 bases; nucleotides outside the gene matches: 8. Per germline, CDR1 MNHNS and CDR2 SASEGT. CDR3 size: 15 residues. Here the CDR3 reads CASSPGQGNLETQYF. The CDR3 region has the DNA TGTGCCAGCAGCCCGGGACAGGGGAACTTAGAGACCCAGTACTTC.

The rearrangement links TRBV11-2 to TRBJ1-4; tentatively, D is TRBD1 (5 bases). CDR1 and CDR2 from the germline V gene are SGHAT and FQNNGV. V was pared by 5 bases and J by 6 bases, with 13 bases between. CDR3 length: 14 amino acids. The CDR3 protein is CASSLRDPYEKLFF. CDR3 DNA sequence: TGTGCCAGCAGCCTCCGGGACCCTTATGAAAAACTGTTTTTT.

This chain links TRBV5-1 with TRBJ1-2; 7 bases are shared with TRBD1. J was trimmed by 7 bases and V by 0 bases; bases with no gene match: 9. The CDR3 runs to 15 residues. CDR1 is SGHRS, CDR2 YFSETQ, per germline. The CDR3 loop reads CASSLVLKGARGYTF. CDR3 nucleotide sequence: TGCGCCAGCAGCTTGGTTTTGAAGGGGGCCCGTGGCTACACCTTC.

The J gene is TRBJ1-2, the V gene TRBV2; weak D call: TRBD1 (5 bases). CDR1 and CDR2 (germline): SNHLY, FYNNEI. V was shortened by 2 bases and J by 4 bases, with 11 bases between the two germline ends. The CDR3 totals 14 residues. CDR3 bases: TGTGCCAGCAGTGAACTCGGGACCTTCTATGGCTACACCTTC. This encodes CASSELGTFYGYTF. The full variable domain, completed using reference TRBV2 and TRBJ1-2, is EPEVTQTPSHQVTQMGQEVILRCVPISNHLYFYWYRQILGQKVEFLVSFYNNEISEKSEIFDDQFSVERPDGSNFTLKIRSTKLEDSAMYFCASSELGTFYGYTFGSGTRLTVV.

There are a few counts of this clone. The gene calls are TRBV18 and TRBJ1-5, with D possibly matching TRBD1 (6 bases). The germline V gene has CDR1 KGHSH and CDR2 LQKENI. The V end lost 3 bases, the J end lost 5 bases, and 14 bases lay between the germline ends. The CDR3 extends over 15 amino acids. In nucleotides, the CDR3 is TGTGCCAGCTCACCCCAGACAGGCATTCATCAGCCCCAGCATTTT. It is translated as CASSPQTGIHQPQHF.

The chain carries TRBV25-1 and TRBJ2-7; 8 bases align to TRBD1. Germline CDR1 reads MGHDK; CDR2 reads SYGVNS. The CDR3 runs to 14 residues. V lost 5 bases, J lost 2 bases, and 5 bases stayed unmatched. The CDR3 here is CASSRTGNPYEQYF. As DNA, the CDR3 is TGTGCCAGCAGTAGGACAGGGAACCCCTACGAGCAGTACTTC.

This rearrangement joins TRBV6-5 to TRBJ1-1; 9 bases fit TRBD1. Per the germline V gene, CDR1 is MNHEY and CDR2 is SVGAGI. The CDR3 covers 15 residues. The J segment lost 5 bases and the V segment lost 2 bases, leaving 6 bases of the junction unmatched. For the CDR3, the DNA is TGTGCCAGCAGTTACCTCACAGGGGGCGGGACTGAAGCTTTCTTT. It translates to CASSYLTGGGTEAFF.

The V and J genes are TRBV10-2 and TRBJ2-1; D is uncertain. The CDR3 has 14 residues. The V gene's germline CDR1 is WSHSY and CDR2 SAAADI. Trimming left V 4 bases short and J 0 bases short, with 7 bases between. The CDR3 bases are TGCGCCAGCAGTGTTTCCCCCTCCTACAATGAGCAGTTCTTC. Its translation is CASSVSPSYNEQFF.

This chain joins TRBV9 and TRBJ1-1; D is uncertain. Germline CDR1 is SGDLS and CDR2 is YYNGEE. Trimming took 1 base from V and 1 from J, leaving 5 bases between them. This CDR3 spans 13 amino acids. CDR3 sequence reads: CASSVQPNTEAFF. Here the CDR3 DNA reads TGTGCCAGCAGCGTACAGCCGAACACTGAAGCTTTCTTT.

This clone was observed a handful of times. This sequence joins TRBV5-8 and TRBJ2-7; D is possibly TRBD1 (6 bases). This CDR3 has 14 residues. Trimming took off 4 bases at V and 6 bases at J, with 17 bases between the two ends. Germline V gene sequence: CDR1 SGHTS, CDR2 YDEGEE. CDR3 nucleotides: TGTGCCAGCAGCCTGGGGGACACAGGGTTCGAGCAGTACTTC. This translates into CASSLGDTGFEQYF.

This clone was detected a few times. J is TRBJ1-1 and V is TRBV6-6; tentative D call: TRBD1 (5 bases). From germline, CDR1 is MNHNY and CDR2 SVGAGI (reference sequence). Between the trimmed V and J ends, which lost 5 bases and 0 bases, there was a span of 7 bases. This CDR3 spans 13 amino acids. This CDR3 is CASSRGMNTEAFF. In DNA form, the CDR3 reads TGTGCCAGCAGTAGGGGTATGAACACTGAAGCTTTCTTT.